The clone carrying this T cell receptor beta chain has more than one count but fewer than ten. No antigen is known for it. The data belong to a study of response to subunit inactivated influenza vaccine. General study points: After each seasonal influenza vaccination, few new T cells are recruited, the authors suggested.

TCRdb recomputed calls from the RT-PCR reads with MiXCR, one row per CDR3 protein. This table has roughly 700,000 distinct CDR3 sequences, approximately 14% appearing once. The length of the CDR3 is 14 residues. Per the germline V gene, CDR1 is SGHTA and CDR2 is FQGTGA. The germline V and J ends were trimmed by 5 bases and 8 bases, with 15 bases remaining between them. The J gene is TRBJ2-2, the V gene TRBV7-3, with a weak D call TRBD2 (5 bases). The specimen was PBMCs from blood, collected 11 to 12 days after vaccination. The clonotype originates from a middle-aged man who received an inactivated influenza vaccine. DNA for the CDR3: TGTGCCAGCAGCCAAGGGAGCAGTGGTGGGGAGCTGTTTTTT. Encoded protein: CASSQGSSGGELFF.